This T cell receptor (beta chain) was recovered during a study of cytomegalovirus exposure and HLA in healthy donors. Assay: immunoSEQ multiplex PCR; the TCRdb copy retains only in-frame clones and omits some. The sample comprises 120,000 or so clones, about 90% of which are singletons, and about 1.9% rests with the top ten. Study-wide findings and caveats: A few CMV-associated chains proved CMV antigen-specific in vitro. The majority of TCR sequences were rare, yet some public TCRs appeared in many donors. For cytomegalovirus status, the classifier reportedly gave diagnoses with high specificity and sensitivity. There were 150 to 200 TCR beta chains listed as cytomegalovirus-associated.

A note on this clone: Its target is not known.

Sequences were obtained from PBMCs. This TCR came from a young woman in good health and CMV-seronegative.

The chain's CDR3 is CASSEFAGTGGLAFF. DNA for the CDR3: TGTGCCAGCAGTGAATTTGCTGGGACAGGAGGGTTGGCTTTCTTT. The rearrangement uses TRBV25-1 and TRBJ1-1, with 8 positions matching TRBD1. J lost 11 bases, V lost 1 base, and 12 bases had no gene match. The CDR3 spans 15 residues. Germline CDR1 and CDR2: MGHDK and SYGVNS.